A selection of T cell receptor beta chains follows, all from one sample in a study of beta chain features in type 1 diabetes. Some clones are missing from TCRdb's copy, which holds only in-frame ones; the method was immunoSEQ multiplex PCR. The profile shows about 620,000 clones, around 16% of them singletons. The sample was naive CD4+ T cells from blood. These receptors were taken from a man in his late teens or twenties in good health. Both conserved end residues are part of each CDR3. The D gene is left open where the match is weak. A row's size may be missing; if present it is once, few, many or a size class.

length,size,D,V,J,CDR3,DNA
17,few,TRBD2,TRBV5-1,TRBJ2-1,CASLGLAGAKSYNEQFF,TGCGCCAGCCTGGGACTAGCGGGAGCGAAGTCCTACAATGAGCAGTTCTTC
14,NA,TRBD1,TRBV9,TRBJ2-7,CASSEDRGATRQYF,TGTGCCAGCAGCGAGGACAGGGGAGCGACGAGGCAGTACTTC
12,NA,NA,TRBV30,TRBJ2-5,CAWSVRLETQYF,TGTGCCTGGAGTGTACGGTTAGAGACCCAGTACTTC
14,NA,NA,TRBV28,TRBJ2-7,CASSPGPLFSEQYF,TGTGCCAGCAGCCCGGGACCCCTATTTAGCGAGCAGTACTTC
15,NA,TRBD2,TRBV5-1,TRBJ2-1,CASSLIAGGSDEQFF,TGCGCCAGCAGCTTGATCGCGGGAGGATCAGATGAGCAGTTCTTC
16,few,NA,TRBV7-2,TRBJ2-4,CASSLRGSLAKNIQYF,TGTGCCAGCAGCTTAAGGGGGTCCCTAGCCAAAAACATTCAGTACTTC
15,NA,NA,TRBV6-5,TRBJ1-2,CASRIQPDGTYGYTF,TGTGCCAGCAGAATCCAACCAGACGGAACCTATGGCTACACCTTC
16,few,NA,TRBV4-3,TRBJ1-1,CASSQESSGLNTEAFF,TGCGCCAGCAGCCAAGAATCCTCGGGATTGAACACTGAAGCTTTCTTT
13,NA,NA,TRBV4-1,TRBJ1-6,CASRPTGNSPLHF,TGCGCCAGCAGACCAACAGGGAATTCACCCCTCCACTTT
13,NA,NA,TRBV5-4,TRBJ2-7,CASSLDGMWEQYF,TGTGCCAGCAGCTTGGACGGGATGTGGGAGCAGTACTTC
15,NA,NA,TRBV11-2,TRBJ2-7,CASSLEEGRSYEQYF,TGTGCCAGCAGCTTGGAAGAGGGGAGGTCCTACGAGCAGTACTTC
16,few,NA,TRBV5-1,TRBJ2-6,CASSYTVGFGANVLTF,TGCGCCAGCAGCTATACCGTGGGGTTCGGGGCCAACGTCCTGACTTTC
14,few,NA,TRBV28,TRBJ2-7,CASSPPGQTYEQYF,TGTGCCAGCAGTCCTCCGGGACAAACCTACGAGCAGTACTTC
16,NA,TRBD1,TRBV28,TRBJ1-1,CASTQLPGQGDTEAFF,TGTGCCAGCACCCAATTACCGGGACAGGGGGACACTGAAGCTTTCTTT
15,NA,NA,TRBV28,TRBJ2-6,CASNRGNSGANVLTF,TGTGCCAGCAATCGGGGAAACTCTGGGGCCAACGTCCTGACTTTC
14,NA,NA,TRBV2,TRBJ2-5,CASSEQGGRETQYF,TGTGCCAGCAGTGAACAAGGGGGACGCGAGACCCAGTACTTC
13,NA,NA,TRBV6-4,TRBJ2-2,CASRTTTTGELFF,TGTGCCAGCAGGACAACTACCACCGGGGAGCTGTTTTTT
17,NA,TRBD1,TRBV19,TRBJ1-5,CASSLLFGTDSNQPQHF,TGTGCCAGTAGTCTCCTTTTCGGGACAGATAGCAATCAGCCCCAGCATTTT
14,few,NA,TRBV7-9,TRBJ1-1,CASRISGGTTEAFF,TGTGCCAGCAGAATAAGTGGGGGGACCACTGAAGCTTTCTTT
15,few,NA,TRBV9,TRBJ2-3,CASSVVGDRGNTQYF,TGTGCCAGCAGCGTAGTTGGCGACAGAGGGAATACGCAGTATTTT
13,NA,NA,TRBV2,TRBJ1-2,CAGRQDPQWGYTF,TGTGCCGGCCGACAGGACCCCCAATGGGGCTACACCTTC
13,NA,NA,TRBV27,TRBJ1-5,CASSFIGNQPQHF,TGTGCCAGCAGTTTTATTGGCAATCAGCCCCAGCATTTT
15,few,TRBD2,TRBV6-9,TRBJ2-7,CASSYSGPSSYEQYF,TGTGCCAGCTCGTATAGCGGGCCCAGCTCCTACGAGCAGTACTTC
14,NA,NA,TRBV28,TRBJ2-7,CASSSGGPFSGQYF,TGTGCCAGCAGTTCTGGGGGTCCCTTCTCGGGGCAGTACTTC
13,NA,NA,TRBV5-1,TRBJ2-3,CASTQAGADTQYF,TGCGCCAGCACACAGGCTGGGGCAGATACGCAGTATTTT
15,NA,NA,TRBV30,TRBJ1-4,CAWSWTATTNEKLFF,TGTGCCTGGTCTTGGACGGCTACAACTAATGAAAAACTGTTTTTT
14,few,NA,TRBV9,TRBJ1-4,CASSVGHLEEKLFF,TGTGCCAGCAGCGTAGGACACCTCGAAGAAAAACTGTTTTTT
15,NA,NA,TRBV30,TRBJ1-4,CAWSVLGGPNEKLFF,TGTGCCTGGAGTGTTCTTGGGGGACCTAATGAAAAACTGTTTTTT
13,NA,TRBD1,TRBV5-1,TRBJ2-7,CASSLGTDYEQYF,TGCGCCAGCAGCTTAGGGACAGACTACGAGCAGTACTTC
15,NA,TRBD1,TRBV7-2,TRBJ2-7,CASSLVWDSSYEQYF,TGTGCCAGCAGCTTAGTTTGGGACAGCTCCTACGAGCAGTACTTC
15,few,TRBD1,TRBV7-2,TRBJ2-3,CASTSGTGLTDTQYF,TGTGCCAGCACCTCTGGGACAGGACTGACAGATACGCAGTATTTT
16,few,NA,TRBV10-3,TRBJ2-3,CAISESGRIPTLAQYF,TGTGCCATCAGTGAGTCGGGCAGGATACCCACCTTGGCGCAGTATTTT
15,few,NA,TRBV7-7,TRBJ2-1,CASSPLGDLYNEQFF,TGTGCTAGCAGCCCCCTAGGGGACCTCTACAATGAGCAGTTCTTC
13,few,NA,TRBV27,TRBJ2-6,CASSLVGANVLTF,TGTGCCAGCAGTTTAGTTGGGGCCAACGTCCTGACTTTC
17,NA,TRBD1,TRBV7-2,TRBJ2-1,CASSLAITGGRYNEQFF,TGTGCCAGCAGCTTAGCGATCACAGGGGGCAGGTACAATGAGCAGTTCTTC
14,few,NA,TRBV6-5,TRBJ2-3,CASRGRISTDTQYF,TGTGCCAGCAGGGGTAGGATTAGCACAGATACGCAGTATTTT
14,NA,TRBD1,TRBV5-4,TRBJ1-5,CASSSQGAHQPQHF,TGTGCCAGCAGCTCACAGGGGGCTCATCAGCCCCAGCATTTT
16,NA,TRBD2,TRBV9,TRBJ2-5,CASSVAKAGGQETQYF,TGTGCCAGCAGCGTCGCCAAAGCGGGGGGGCAAGAGACCCAGTACTTC
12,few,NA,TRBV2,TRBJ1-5,CASTAGNQPQHF,TGTGCCAGCACGGCAGGGAATCAGCCCCAGCATTTT
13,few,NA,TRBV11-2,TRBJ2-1,CASRSGAHNEQFF,TGTGCCAGCAGGTCCGGGGCCCACAATGAGCAGTTCTTC
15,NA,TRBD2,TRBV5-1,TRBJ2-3,CASSLSGASTDTQYF,TGCGCCAGCAGCCTTAGCGGGGCTAGCACAGATACGCAGTATTTT
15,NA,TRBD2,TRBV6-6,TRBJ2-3,CASSLGLAPTDTQYF,TGTGCCAGCAGCTTGGGACTAGCGCCCACAGATACGCAGTATTTT
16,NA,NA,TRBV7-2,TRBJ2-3,CASSLIGQASRDTQYF,TGTGCCAGCAGCTTAATAGGGCAGGCGTCAAGGGATACGCAGTATTTT
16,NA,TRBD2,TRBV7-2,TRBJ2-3,CASSLDSGRVTDTQYF,TGTGCCAGCAGCTTAGATAGCGGGAGGGTCACAGATACGCAGTATTTT
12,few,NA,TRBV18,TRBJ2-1,CASSPGEREQFF,TGTGCCAGCTCACCGGGGGAAAGAGAGCAGTTCTTC